This TCR beta chain comes out of a study of T cells in localized non-small cell lung cancer. Findings and limits, study-wide: Peak T cell clonality was found in uninvolved adjacent lung, exceeding tumor.

Clones were sequenced by immunoSEQ multiplex PCR, and TCRdb holds only the in-frame ones, with some missing. The data hold about 130,000 clones, with roughly 90% observed a single time. On this clone itself: Its cognate antigen is unknown.

Germline CDR1 reads SGHDT; CDR2 reads YYEEEE. V shed 0 bases and J shed 4 bases, with 11 bases lying between them. The CDR3 contains 15 residues. The sequencing here drew on peripheral blood, taken before any cancer treatment. This sequence originates from a female donor over 55 with stage I lung adenocarcinoma. The rearrangement links TRBV5-6 to TRBJ1-5; TRBD1 is a possible D gene (6 bases). The CDR3 DNA is TGTGCCAGCAGCTTGGAGGGGGGCAAAAATCAGCCCCAGCATTTT. This codes for CASSLEGGKNQPQHF.